The 5 T cell receptor beta chains below come from one sample, sequenced in a study of vaccination effects on CD4 cells after COVID-19. For these receptors, no antigen is known. CD4+ T cells specific for antigen were expanded with viral peptide pools by the ViraFEST assay before sequencing. After roughly eleven days in culture, the CD4+ T cells were isolated. Negative nucleocapsid antibody tests before and after vaccination confirmed no previous SARS-CoV-2 infection. Using immunoSEQ multiplex PCR, the repertoire was profiled, and TCRdb retains in-frame clones only, with some absent. The sample includes roughly 63,000 clones, under 90% of them seen just once. The specimen comprised CD4+ T cells from PBMCs cultured with SARS-CoV-2 spike peptides, sampled before COVID-19 vaccination. All receptors derive from a human donor who received a COVID-19 vaccine.

The chain employs TRBV5-1 and TRBJ1-2; D is ambiguous. The length of the CDR3 is 14 residues. Germline-derived CDR1 and CDR2 are SGHRS and YFSETQ. V was trimmed by 2 bases and J by 6 bases, leaving 14 bases between them. For the CDR3, the DNA is TGCGCCAGCAGCTTACAGACCTATCTGGATGGCTACACCTTC. This translates into CASSLQTYLDGYTF. The full variable domain, its missing parts supplied by reference TRBV5-1 and TRBJ1-2, is KAGVTQTPRYLIKTRGQQVTLSCSPISGHRSVSWYQQTPGQGLQFLFEYFSETQRNKGNFPGRFSGRQFSNSRSEMNVSTLELGDSALYLCASSLQTYLDGYTFGSGTRLTVV.

This chain uses TRBV5-1 with TRBJ2-3, with 10 bases lining up with TRBD1. Per germline, CDR1 SGHRS and CDR2 YFSETQ. V dropped 4 bases and J dropped 5; count of bases not matched to a gene: 10. CDR3 length: 16 residues. The CDR3 here is CASSEGTGAAGDTQYF. In nucleotides, the CDR3 is TGCGCCAGCAGCGAGGGGACAGGGGCGGCCGGAGATACGCAGTATTTT. Full variable domain (outside the CDR3, taken from reference TRBV5-1 and TRBJ2-3): KAGVTQTPRYLIKTRGQQVTLSCSPISGHRSVSWYQQTPGQGLQFLFEYFSETQRNKGNFPGRFSGRQFSNSRSEMNVSTLELGDSALYLCASSEGTGAAGDTQYFGPGTRLTVL.

The CDR3 spells CASSFVPYGAGGSTDTQYF. The DNA for the CDR3 is TGCGCCAGCAGCTTCGTCCCCTATGGCGCGGGGGGGAGCACAGATACGCAGTATTTT. The V and J genes are TRBV5-1 and TRBJ2-3; TRBD2 agrees at 9 bases. Germline-derived CDR1 and CDR2 are SGHRS and YFSETQ. Germline trimming cut 2 bases from V and 0 bases from J; bases unmatched to any gene: 13. This CDR3 contains 19 residues.

CDR3 loop: CASSIGRYNEQFF. The CDR3 DNA follows: TGTGCCAGTAGTATAGGCAGGTACAATGAGCAGTTCTTC. The rearrangement joins TRBV19 to TRBJ2-1; D unclear. The V end lost 1 base, the J end lost 4 bases, and 5 bases lay between the germline ends. CDR1 and CDR2 from the germline V gene are LNHDA and SQIVND (reference sequence). CDR3 length equals 13 residues.

The V and J genes are TRBV30 and TRBJ1-1; D unresolved. V shed 2 bases and J shed 0 bases, with 10 bases lying between them. Germline V gene sequence: CDR1 GTSNPN, CDR2 SVGIG (reference sequence). The CDR3 is made up of 14 amino acids. The CDR3 sequence: CAWSKTPLNTEAFF. The CDR3, as DNA: TGTGCCTGGAGTAAGACTCCTTTGAACACTGAAGCTTTCTTT. The full variable domain, with the rest looked up from reference TRBV30 and TRBJ1-1, is SQTIHQWPATLVQPVGSPLSLECTVEGTSNPNLYWYRQAAGRGLQLLFYSVGIGQISSEVPQNLSASRPQDRQFILSSKKLLLSDSGFYLCAWSKTPLNTEAFFGQGTRLTVV.